This entry features one T cell receptor beta chain sequence. The target antigen is unknown. This CDR3 spans 15 amino acids. Germline-derived CDR1 and CDR2 are MNHNY and SVGAGI (reference sequence). Trimming shortened V by 0 bases and J by 5 bases, and 14 bases separated the two germline ends. In the CD4+ fraction, cells were divided into CD45RA+ naive and CD45RA-negative memory subsets. The sample belongs to a study of shared clonotypes between healthy human individuals. Study-wide points: Limitation of the genetic and exposure-history diversity represented came from the few donors.

This table comes from immunoSEQ multiplex PCR, and its TCRdb copy is limited to in-frame clones, with some not included. The sample has approximately 500,000 clones; about 96% are singletons. This TCR was sampled from a woman aged 30 to 39 in good health. Material for sequencing was naive CD4+ T cells sorted from blood. As to subset: CD45RA+ positively selected. The V and J genes are TRBV6-6 and TRBJ2-7; D might be TRBD2 (5 bases). CDR3: CASSYSGSGSHEQYF. Written as DNA, the CDR3 is TGTGCCAGCAGTTACTCTGGGTCGGGATCCCACGAGCAGTACTTC.